The 30 T cell receptor beta chains reported below all come from one sample, sequenced in a study of blood T cells in healthy people across ages. The use of a sample-barcoded 5' primer and a J-beta primer mix characterized a second PCR of 7 to 11 cycles. TCRdb redid the calling of the 5' RACE reads with MiXCR, one entry per CDR3 protein. The sample records around 670,000 distinct CDR3 sequences, 25% to 35% being singletons. The sample comprised blood. Receptors originate from a woman over 75 in good health.

The chain recombines TRBV29-1 with TRBJ2-7; D gene uncertain. Germline lookup yields CDR1 SQVTM and CDR2 ANQGSEA. This CDR3 has 12 amino acids. V lost 4 bases, J lost 6 bases, and 13 bases lay in between. DNA of the CDR3: TGCAGCGTTGCGGGTCAAGTTGCCGAGCAGTACTTC. Translating it yields CSVAGQVAEQYF.

Regarding this clonotype: A much larger clone is a single base away; this may be a read error. The chain recombines TRBV7-3 with TRBJ2-1; 12 nucleotides agree with TRBD2. Germline trimming cut 1 base from V and 13 bases from J; bases unmatched to any gene: 14. Germline CDR1 reads SGHTA; CDR2 reads FQGTGA. This CDR3 is 17 amino acids long. The CDR3 reads CASSLNPASGGGETQFF. The CDR3 DNA reads TGTGCCAGCAGCTTAAATCCGGCTAGCGGGGGGGGTGAGACCCAGTTCTTC.

This clonotype was counted many times. The chain is built from TRBV7-2 and TRBJ2-3, with 13 bases matching TRBD2. Unmatched junction bases numbered 6, after V lost 3 bases and J lost 6 bases. CDR3 length: 16 residues. Germline CDR1 is SGHTA and CDR2 is FQGNSA. The CDR3: CASSFTSGGAWDTQYF. The CDR3 DNA reads as TGTGCCAGCAGCTTTACTAGCGGGGGGGCGTGGGATACGCAGTATTTT.

Only a few counts were recorded for this clonotype. The CDR3 sequence is CACNDFYEQYF. The CDR3 nucleotides are TGTGCCTGCAACGACTTCTACGAGCAGTACTTC. The chain has TRBV6-2 or TRBV6-3 and TRBJ2-4; D gene ambiguous. The DNA end is a closer match to TRBJ2-7, so the J assignment may be wrong. Germline CDR1 is MNHEY and CDR2 is SVGEGT. The CDR3 totals 11 residues.

This clonotype was seen a handful of times. The gene calls are TRBV7-3 and TRBJ2-3; 9 bases agree with TRBD2. The germline CDR1 and CDR2 sequences are SGHTA and FQGTGA. The trim removed 5 bases at V and 4 bases at J, leaving 7 bases unmatched. This CDR3 is built from 15 residues. The CDR3 DNA follows: TGTGCCAGCAGCATGAGGCGGGGGGGCTCAGATACGCAGTATTTT. It encodes CASSMRRGGSDTQYF.

Ten or more counts support this clonotype. The rearrangement joins TRBV7-2 to TRBJ1-4, with D possibly TRBD1 on 5 matching bases. The CDR3 totals 17 residues. Germline CDR1 SGHTA, CDR2 FQGNSA. Trimming removed 5 bases at V and 0 bases at J, with 16 bases between. The CDR3 DNA reads as TGTGCCAGCAGCCCCAGACAGTTAGTTCCAACTAATGAAAAACTGTTTTTT. Amino acid sequence: CASSPRQLVPTNEKLFF.

The rearrangement links TRBV30 to TRBJ2-7; D unresolved. From germline, CDR1 is GTSNPN and CDR2 SVGIG (reference sequence). CDR3 length: 10 residues. Trimming pared 5 bases from V and 1 base from J, leaving 3 bases between. The CDR3 loop is CAWGSYEQYF. CDR3 bases: TGTGCCTGGGGGTCCTACGAGCAGTACTTC.

The sample holds many counts of this clonotype. V usage is TRBV5-1 and J usage is TRBJ2-5; 10 nucleotides match TRBD2. Unmatched junction bases numbered 6, after V lost 9 bases and J lost 1 base. This CDR3 is 14 amino acids long. From germline, CDR1 is SGHRS and CDR2 YFSETQ. The CDR3: CATSSGGRQETQYF. CDR3 coding DNA: TGCGCCACATCTAGCGGGGGTCGCCAAGAGACCCAGTACTTC.

This clonotype was seen at least ten times. The chain combines TRBV24-1 with TRBJ2-1, with 11 bases that match TRBD2. Germline assignment: CDR1 KGHDR and CDR2 SFDVKD. J lost 6 bases, V lost 0 bases, and 3 bases had no gene match. This CDR3 is 16 amino acids long. The CDR3 DNA sequence: TGTGCCACCAGTGATTTGAGTAGCGGGGGGGTCAATGAGCAGTTCTTC. It translates to CATSDLSSGGVNEQFF.

The gene calls are TRBV29-1 and TRBJ2-5, with D tentatively TRBD2 (6 bases). The J call may be wrong; the DNA end is better matched by TRBJ2-7. The germline gives CDR1 SQVTM, CDR2 ANQGSEA. CDR3 length equals 14 residues. The CDR3: CSVAGTAEWDEQYF. DNA of the CDR3: TGCAGCGTTGCAGGGACTGCCGAATGGGACGAGCAGTACTTC.

This rearrangement joins TRBV29-1 to TRBJ1-1; D is ambiguous. The ends were cut back, 0 bases at V and 9 bases at J, with 17 bases in the middle. The germline gives CDR1 SQVTM, CDR2 ANQGSEA. The CDR3 runs to 14 residues. CDR3 sequence: CSVEDAPQTVKAFF. CDR3 DNA sequence: TGCAGCGTTGAAGATGCCCCCCAGACTGTTAAAGCTTTCTTT.

This clonotype appeared many times. V is TRBV5-1 and J is TRBJ1-6; tentatively, D is TRBD1 (5 bases). Trimming left V 4 bases short and J 6 bases short, with 14 bases between. CDR3 length: 15 residues. Germline CDR1 is SGHRS and CDR2 is YFSETQ. CDR3 in DNA: TGCGCCAGCAGCGGTGGGGGTTCCCGTAATTCACCCCTCCACTTT. Translating gives CASSGGGSRNSPLHF.

This clonotype occurred many times. The chain joins TRBV15 to TRBJ1-5; tentatively, D is TRBD1 (5 bases). CDR1 and CDR2 from the germline V gene are LNHNV and YYDKDF (reference sequence). The V and J ends lost 0 bases and 2 bases respectively, with 8 bases between them. The CDR3 has 15 residues. The CDR3: CATSREGPGNQPQHF. As DNA, the CDR3 is TGTGCCACCAGCAGAGAGGGGCCCGGCAATCAGCCCCAGCATTTT.

This clonotype was counted many times. This chain connects TRBV4-1 to TRBJ1-6; possibly TRBD1 for D (6 bases). Trimming took 5 bases from V and 6 from J, leaving 14 bases between them. The length of the CDR3 is 15 residues. Germline values: CDR1 MGHRA, CDR2 YSYEKL. In DNA, the CDR3 is TGCGCCAGCAGCGGGATGGGGGGCGGTAATTCACCCCTCCACTTT. It is translated as CASSGMGGGNSPLHF.

The rearrangement links TRBV13 to TRBJ2-7, with D possibly being TRBD1 or TRBD2 (6 bases each). CDR1 is PRHDT, CDR2 FYEKMQ, per germline (reference sequence). Trimming left V 5 bases short and J 6 bases short, with 23 bases between. The length of the CDR3 is 16 residues. The CDR3 reads CASSPPRGALVPEQYF. The CDR3 DNA reads TGTGCCAGCAGCCCACCAAGGGGGGCCTTGGTTCCCGAGCAGTACTTC.

At least ten counts were recorded for this clonotype. The chain employs TRBV5-1 and TRBJ2-4; maybe TRBD2 (6 bases). The CDR3 sequence is 15 residues long. The ends were cut back, 2 bases at V and 0 bases at J, with 9 bases in the middle. Germline V CDR1 and CDR2: SGHRS, YFSETQ. CDR3 sequence reads: CASSFRGEAKNIQYF. The CDR3, as DNA: TGCGCCAGCAGCTTCCGCGGGGAAGCCAAAAACATTCAGTACTTC.

This clonotype came up a few times. This rearrangement joins TRBV2 to TRBJ2-1; the match to TRBD2 covers 7 bases. The V segment lost 11 bases and the J segment 3 bases; nucleotides outside the gene matches: 10. Germline assignment: CDR1 SNHLY and CDR2 FYNNEI. The CDR3 sequence is 14 residues long. In DNA, the CDR3 is TGTGCCGGAAAAAGCGGGACCTACTACAATGAGCAGTTCTTC. Translation gives CAGKSGTYYNEQFF.

Ten or more counts support this clonotype. This sequence joins TRBV9 and TRBJ2-1, with TRBD2 matching over 10 bases. The germline V gene encodes CDR1 SGDLS and CDR2 YYNGEE. The CDR3 has 15 amino acids. The ends lost 2 bases at V and 5 bases at J; junction bases unmatched: 4. CDR3 DNA: TGTGCCAGCAGCGTGAGCGGGGGGGCCAACAATGAGCAGTTCTTC. The encoded protein is CASSVSGGANNEQFF.

CDR3 residues: CASSLFGGLSGELFF. The CDR3 DNA follows: TGTGCCAGCAGTCTTTTTGGGGGCCTAAGCGGGGAGCTGTTTTTT. The rearrangement joins TRBV28 to TRBJ2-2, with a weak D call TRBD1 (6 bases). V dropped 5 bases and J dropped 7 bases, with 17 bases sitting between them. The CDR3 has 15 residues. Germline values: CDR1 MDHEN, CDR2 SYDVKM.

This clonotype was seen many times. A much larger clone is a single base away; this may be a read error. The chain employs TRBV12-3 or TRBV12-4 and TRBJ2-1; 9 bases are shared with TRBD2. V was pared by 7 bases and J by 9 bases, with 10 bases of the junction left unmatched. The CDR3 extends over 14 amino acids. The CDR3 nucleotides are TGTGCCAGCACTTGGAGTCTAGCGGGGAGTGAGCAGTTCTTC. Its protein is CASTWSLAGSEQFF.

The chain uses TRBV3-1 and TRBJ1-4; TRBD1 might be the D (6 bases). Germline V gene data show CDR1 as LGHDT and CDR2 as YNNKEL (reference sequence). The V end lost 6 bases, the J end lost 8 bases, and 10 bases lay between the germline ends. The length of the CDR3 is 12 residues. This CDR3 reads CASRLGTEKLFF. In DNA form, the CDR3 reads TGTGCCAGCAGACTAGGGACAGAAAAACTGTTTTTT.

The genes are TRBV12-3 or TRBV12-4 and TRBJ2-1, with D possibly matching TRBD2 (6 bases). V dropped 7 bases and J dropped 5 bases, with 18 bases sitting between them. The CDR3 contains 15 residues. The CDR3 loop reads CASTTPPRTNNEQFF. The CDR3 region has the DNA TGTGCCAGCACCACCCCCCCTAGGACTAACAATGAGCAGTTCTTC.

This clonotype occurred many times. V usage is TRBV7-8 and J usage is TRBJ2-4, with 9 bases aligning to TRBD1. From germline, CDR1 is SGHVS and CDR2 FQNEAQ. Losses at the gene ends were 2 bases for V and 3 bases for J; bases not matched to a gene: 14. The length of the CDR3 is 19 residues. The CDR3 bases are TGTGCCAGCAGCTTAACCCCCGGGACAGGGTGGGGAGGCAAAAACATTCAGTACTTC. This codes for CASSLTPGTGWGGKNIQYF.

This clonotype was observed many times. The J gene is TRBJ1-2, the V gene TRBV5-1; D might be TRBD1 (5 bases). Trimming cost V 6 bases and J 5 bases, with 14 bases left between them. This CDR3 has 13 residues. CDR1 and CDR2 from the germline V gene are SGHRS and YFSETQ. CDR3 DNA sequence: TGCGCCAGCAAGGAGGGACTCGGGTATGGCTACACCTTC. Translation gives CASKEGLGYGYTF.

This clonotype occurred many times. The rearrangement joins TRBV12-3 or TRBV12-4 to TRBJ2-7; 11 nucleotides line up with TRBD1. TRBJ2-5 matches the DNA end more closely, so the J call is doubtful. The CDR3 is made up of 15 amino acids. Here the CDR3 reads CASSFRTGGHGTQYF. The CDR3 DNA reads TGTGCCAGCAGTTTTCGGACAGGGGGCCATGGGACCCAGTACTTC.

Only a few counts were recorded for this clonotype. This may come from a read error, since a much larger clone is one base off. The rearrangement joins TRBV6-5 to TRBJ1-2; TRBD1 agrees at 7 bases. V shed 6 bases and J 3 bases; nucleotides not matched to a gene: 7. Germline V CDR1 and CDR2: MNHEY, SVGAGI. This CDR3 comprises 14 residues. This chain's CDR3 is CASRGTGDYYGYTF. CDR3 coding DNA: TGTGCCAGCAGAGGAACAGGGGATTACTATGGCTACACCTTC.

This clonotype came up many times. J is TRBJ2-7 and V is TRBV20-1; 7 bases are a match to TRBD1. The V and J ends lost 1 base and 4 bases, in that order; junction bases with no gene match: 7. Germline lookup yields CDR1 DFQATT and CDR2 SNEGSKA (reference sequence). This CDR3 comprises 14 residues. The CDR3 sequence: CSARAKARGYEQYF. The DNA of the CDR3 is TGCAGTGCTAGAGCTAAGGCCAGGGGGTACGAGCAGTACTTC.

Only a few counts were recorded for this clonotype. The V call is TRBV20-1, the J call TRBJ1-4; no reliable D call. Germline V gene sequence: CDR1 DFQATT, CDR2 SNEGSKA (reference sequence). There are 16 residues in the CDR3. V was cut by 0 bases and J by 4 bases, with 15 bases left in between. For the CDR3, the DNA is TGCAGTGCTAGAGATCACTTAGGTGTAGGTAATGAAAAACTGTTTTTT. This encodes CSARDHLGVGNEKLFF.

At least ten counts were recorded for this clonotype. The V call is TRBV4-3, the J call TRBJ2-4, with no clear D. Per the germline V gene, CDR1 is LGHNA and CDR2 is YSLEER. The germline V and J ends were trimmed by 0 bases and 8 bases, with 11 bases remaining between them. This CDR3 spans 14 amino acids. The CDR3 nucleotides are TGCGCCAGCAGCCAAGATACCCTCGGCGACATTCAGTACTTC. It is translated as CASSQDTLGDIQYF.

This clonotype was counted at least ten times. A much larger clone differs by one base, so this may be a read error. V gene TRBV7-2 combines with J gene TRBJ2-1, with D perhaps TRBD1 (7 bases). V was trimmed by 3 bases and J by 7 bases, leaving 19 bases between them. The CDR3 is 16 amino acids. Germline loops: CDR1 SGHTA, CDR2 FQGNSA. The CDR3, as DNA: TGTGCCAGCAGCTTCCCGACAGGGTCTGGAGGGAATGAGCAGTTCTTC. Translated, it gives CASSFPTGSGGNEQFF.